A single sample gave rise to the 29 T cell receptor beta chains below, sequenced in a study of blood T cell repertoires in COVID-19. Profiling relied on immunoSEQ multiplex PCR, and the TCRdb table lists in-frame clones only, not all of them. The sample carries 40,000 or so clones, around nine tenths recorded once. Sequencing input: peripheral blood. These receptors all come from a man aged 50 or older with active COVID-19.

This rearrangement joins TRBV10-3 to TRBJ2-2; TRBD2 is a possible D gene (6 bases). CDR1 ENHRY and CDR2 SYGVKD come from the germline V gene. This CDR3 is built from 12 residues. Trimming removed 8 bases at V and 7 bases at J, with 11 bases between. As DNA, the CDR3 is TGTGCCATCTCGAGGGAGGTCGGGGAGCTGTTTTTT. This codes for CAISREVGELFF.

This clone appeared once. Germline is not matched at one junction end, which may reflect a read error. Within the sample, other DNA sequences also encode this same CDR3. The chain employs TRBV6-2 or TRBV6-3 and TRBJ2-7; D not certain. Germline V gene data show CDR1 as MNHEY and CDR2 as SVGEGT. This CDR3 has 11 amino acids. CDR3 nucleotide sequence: TGTGCCAGCAGTCACTCCTACGAGCAGTACTTC. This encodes CASSHSYEQYF.

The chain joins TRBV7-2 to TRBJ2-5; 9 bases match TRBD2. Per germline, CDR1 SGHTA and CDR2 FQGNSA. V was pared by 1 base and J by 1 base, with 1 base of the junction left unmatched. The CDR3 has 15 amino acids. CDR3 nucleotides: TGTGCCAGCAGCTTAGGACTAGCGGTCCAAGAGACCCAGTACTTC. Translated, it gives CASSLGLAVQETQYF.

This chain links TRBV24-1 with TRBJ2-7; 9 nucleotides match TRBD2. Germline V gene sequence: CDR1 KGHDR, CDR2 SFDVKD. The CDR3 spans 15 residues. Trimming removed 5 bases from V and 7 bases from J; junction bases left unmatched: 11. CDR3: CATSGRGGARKEQYF. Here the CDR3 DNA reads TGTGCCACCAGTGGGCGGGGGGGCGCTAGGAAAGAGCAGTACTTC.

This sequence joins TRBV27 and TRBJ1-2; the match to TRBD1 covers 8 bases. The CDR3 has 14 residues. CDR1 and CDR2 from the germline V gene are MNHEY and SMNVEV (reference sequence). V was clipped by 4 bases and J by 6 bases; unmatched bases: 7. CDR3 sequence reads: CASSSQGASDGYTF. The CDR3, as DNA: TGTGCCAGCAGTTCCCAGGGGGCCTCCGATGGCTACACCTTC.

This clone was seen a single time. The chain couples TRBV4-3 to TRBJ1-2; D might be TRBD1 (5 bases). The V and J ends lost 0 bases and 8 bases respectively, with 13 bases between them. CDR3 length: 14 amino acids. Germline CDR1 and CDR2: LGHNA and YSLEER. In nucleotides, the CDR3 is TGCGCCAGCAGCCAAGAACTTGGGGGGGGAGGCTACACCTTC. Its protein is CASSQELGGGGYTF.

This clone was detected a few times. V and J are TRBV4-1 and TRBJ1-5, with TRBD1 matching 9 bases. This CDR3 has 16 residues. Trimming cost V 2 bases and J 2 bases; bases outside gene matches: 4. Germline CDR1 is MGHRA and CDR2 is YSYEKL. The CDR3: CASSQLWTGGNQPQHF. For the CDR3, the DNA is TGCGCCAGCAGCCAATTATGGACAGGGGGCAATCAGCCCCAGCATTTT.

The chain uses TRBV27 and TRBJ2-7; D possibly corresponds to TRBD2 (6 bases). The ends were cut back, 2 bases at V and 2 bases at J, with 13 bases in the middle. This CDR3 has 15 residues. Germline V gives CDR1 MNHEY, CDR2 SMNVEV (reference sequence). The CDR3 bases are TGTGCCAGCAGTTTAAAGGGAGGCCGGGCCTACGAGCAGTACTTC. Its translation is CASSLKGGRAYEQYF.

CDR3 coding DNA: TGTGCCAGCAGCCCAGGGACTAGGGACACCGGGGAGCTGTTTTTT. Its protein product is CASSPGTRDTGELFF. The chain couples TRBV6-2 or TRBV6-3 to TRBJ2-2; 8 bases line up with TRBD2. Trimming at V came to 6 bases and at J to 3 bases, leaving 6 bases not matched to a gene. The CDR3 spans 15 residues. The germline CDR1 and CDR2 sequences are MNHEY and SVGEGT.

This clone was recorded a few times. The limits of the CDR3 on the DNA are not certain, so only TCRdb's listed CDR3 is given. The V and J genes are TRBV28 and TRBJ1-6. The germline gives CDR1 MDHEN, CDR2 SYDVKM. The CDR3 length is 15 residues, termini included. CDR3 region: CASSSSGGGNSPLHF.

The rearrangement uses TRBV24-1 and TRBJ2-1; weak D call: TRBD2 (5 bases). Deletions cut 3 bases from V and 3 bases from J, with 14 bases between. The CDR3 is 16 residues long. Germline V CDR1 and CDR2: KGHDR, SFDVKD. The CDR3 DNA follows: TGTGCCACCAGTGATCCTCTAGCTGACCGCTACAATGAGCAGTTCTTC. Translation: CATSDPLADRYNEQFF.

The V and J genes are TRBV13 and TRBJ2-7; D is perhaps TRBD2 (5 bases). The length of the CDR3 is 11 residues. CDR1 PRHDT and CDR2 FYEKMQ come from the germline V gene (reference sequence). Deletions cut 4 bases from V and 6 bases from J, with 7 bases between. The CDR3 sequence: CASSSAGEQYF. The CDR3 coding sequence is TGTGCCAGCAGCTCCGCGGGCGAGCAGTACTTC.

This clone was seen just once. Here the CDR3 DNA reads TGTGCCAGCAGAAAAGGGACAGGGAAGACCGGGGAGCTGTTTTTT. Amino acids: CASRKGTGKTGELFF. The chain combines TRBV7-9 with TRBJ2-2; TRBD1 matches at 9 bases. The CDR3 covers 15 residues. The germline V gene has CDR1 SEHNR and CDR2 FQNEAQ (reference sequence). V shed 6 bases, J shed 5 bases, and the junction held 7 bases outside the gene matches.

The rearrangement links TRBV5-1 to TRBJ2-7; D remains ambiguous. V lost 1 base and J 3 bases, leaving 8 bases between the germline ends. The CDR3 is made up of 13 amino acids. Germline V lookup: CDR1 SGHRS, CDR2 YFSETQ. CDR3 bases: TGCGCCAGCAGCTTGTGGCTTAACTACGAGCAGTACTTC. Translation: CASSLWLNYEQYF.

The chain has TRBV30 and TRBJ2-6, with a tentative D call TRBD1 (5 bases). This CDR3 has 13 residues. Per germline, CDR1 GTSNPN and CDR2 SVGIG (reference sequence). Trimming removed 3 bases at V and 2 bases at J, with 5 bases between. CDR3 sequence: CAWRTAGANVLTF. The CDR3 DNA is TGTGCCTGGAGGACAGCTGGGGCCAACGTCCTGACTTTC.

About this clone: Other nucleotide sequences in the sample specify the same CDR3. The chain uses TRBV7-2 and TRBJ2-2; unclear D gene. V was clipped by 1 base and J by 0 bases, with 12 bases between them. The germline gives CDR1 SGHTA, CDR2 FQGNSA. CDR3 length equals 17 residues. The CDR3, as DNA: TGTGCCAGCAGCTTAGATCGTAGGCAGGCGAACACCGGGGAGCTGTTTTTT. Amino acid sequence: CASSLDRRQANTGELFF.

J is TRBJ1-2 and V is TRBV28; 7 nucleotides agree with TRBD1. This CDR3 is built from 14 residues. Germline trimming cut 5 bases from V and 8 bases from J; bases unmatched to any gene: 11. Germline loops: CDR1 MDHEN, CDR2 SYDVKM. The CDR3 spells CASSPWDSDWGYTF. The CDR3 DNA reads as TGTGCCAGCAGTCCCTGGGACAGCGACTGGGGCTACACCTTC.

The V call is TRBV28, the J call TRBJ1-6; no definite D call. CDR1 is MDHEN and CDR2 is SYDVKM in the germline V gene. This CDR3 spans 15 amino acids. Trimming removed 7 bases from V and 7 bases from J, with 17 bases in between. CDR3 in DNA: TGTGCCAGCACCTTCTTAGAGGGCGCCAATTCACCCCTCCACTTT. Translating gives CASTFLEGANSPLHF.

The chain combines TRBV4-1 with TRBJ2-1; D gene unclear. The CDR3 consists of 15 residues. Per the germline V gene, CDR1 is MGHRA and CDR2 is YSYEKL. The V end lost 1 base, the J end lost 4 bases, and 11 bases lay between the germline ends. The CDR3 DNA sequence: TGCGCCAGCAGCCAAGGTCGACTGGATTACAATGAGCAGTTCTTC. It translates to CASSQGRLDYNEQFF.

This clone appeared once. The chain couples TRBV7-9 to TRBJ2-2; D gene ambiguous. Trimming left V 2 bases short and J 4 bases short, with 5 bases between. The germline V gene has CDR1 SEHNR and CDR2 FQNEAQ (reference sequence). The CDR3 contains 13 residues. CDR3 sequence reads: CASSLTGTGELFF. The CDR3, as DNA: TGTGCCAGCAGCTTAACGGGCACCGGGGAGCTGTTTTTT.

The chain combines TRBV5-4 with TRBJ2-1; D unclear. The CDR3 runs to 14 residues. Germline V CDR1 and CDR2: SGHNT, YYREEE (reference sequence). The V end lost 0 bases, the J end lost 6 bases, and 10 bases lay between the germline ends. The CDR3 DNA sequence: TGTGCCAGCAGCTTGGGAACAGTCCGCAATGAGCAGTTCTTC. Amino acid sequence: CASSLGTVRNEQFF. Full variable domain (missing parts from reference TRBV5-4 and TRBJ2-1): ETGVTQSPTHLIKTRGQQVTLRCSSQSGHNTVSWYQQALGQGPQFIFQYYREEENGRGNFPPRFSGLQFPNYSSELNVNALELDDSALYLCASSLGTVRNEQFFGPGTRLTVL.

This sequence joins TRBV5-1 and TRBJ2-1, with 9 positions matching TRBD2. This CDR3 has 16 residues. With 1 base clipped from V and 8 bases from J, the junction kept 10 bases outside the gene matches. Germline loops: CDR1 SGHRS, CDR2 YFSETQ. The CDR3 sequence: CASSLPSGTPGDEQFF. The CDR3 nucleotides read TGCGCCAGCAGCTTGCCTAGCGGGACACCAGGGGATGAGCAGTTCTTC.

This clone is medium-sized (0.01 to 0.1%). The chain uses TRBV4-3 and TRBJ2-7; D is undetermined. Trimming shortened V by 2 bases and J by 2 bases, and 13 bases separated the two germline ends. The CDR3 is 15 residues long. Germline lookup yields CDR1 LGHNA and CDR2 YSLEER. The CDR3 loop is CASSQYESPTYEQYF. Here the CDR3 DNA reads TGCGCCAGCAGCCAATATGAGAGTCCAACCTACGAGCAGTACTTC.

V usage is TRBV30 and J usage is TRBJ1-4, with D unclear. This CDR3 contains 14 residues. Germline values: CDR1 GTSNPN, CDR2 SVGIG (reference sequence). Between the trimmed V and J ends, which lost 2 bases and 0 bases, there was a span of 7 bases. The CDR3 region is CAWSLSATNEKLFF. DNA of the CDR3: TGTGCCTGGAGTCTCAGTGCAACTAATGAAAAACTGTTTTTT.

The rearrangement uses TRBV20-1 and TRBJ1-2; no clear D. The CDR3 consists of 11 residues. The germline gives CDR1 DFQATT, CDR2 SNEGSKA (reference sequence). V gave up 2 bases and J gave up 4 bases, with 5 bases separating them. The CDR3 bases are TGCAGTGCTAGATCAGGCTATGGCTACACCTTC. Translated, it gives CSARSGYGYTF.

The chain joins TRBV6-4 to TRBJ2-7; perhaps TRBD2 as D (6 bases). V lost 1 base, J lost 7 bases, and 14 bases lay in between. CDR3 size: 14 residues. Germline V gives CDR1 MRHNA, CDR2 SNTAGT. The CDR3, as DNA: TGTGCCAGCAGTGACTTGGCCCCCCGGGGGGAGCAGTACTTC. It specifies CASSDLAPRGEQYF.

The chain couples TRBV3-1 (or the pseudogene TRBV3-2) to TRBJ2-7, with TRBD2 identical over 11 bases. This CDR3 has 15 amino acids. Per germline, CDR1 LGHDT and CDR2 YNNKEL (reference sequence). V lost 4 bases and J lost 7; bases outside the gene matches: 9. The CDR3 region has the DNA TGTGCCAGCAGCCGAGATAGCGGGAGGGAGGTTGAGCAGTACTTC. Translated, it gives CASSRDSGREVEQYF.

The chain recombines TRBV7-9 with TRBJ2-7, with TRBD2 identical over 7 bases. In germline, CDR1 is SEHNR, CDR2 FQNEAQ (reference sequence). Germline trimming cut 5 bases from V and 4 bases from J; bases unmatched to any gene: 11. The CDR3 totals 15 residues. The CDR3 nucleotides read TGTGCCAGCAGCCACCTGACTAGCCGAGCGTACGAGCAGTACTTC. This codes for CASSHLTSRAYEQYF.

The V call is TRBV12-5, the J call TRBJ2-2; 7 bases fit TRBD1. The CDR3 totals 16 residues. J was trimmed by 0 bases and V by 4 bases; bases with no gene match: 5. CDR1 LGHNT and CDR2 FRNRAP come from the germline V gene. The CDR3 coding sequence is TGTGCTAGTGGTTCGGGACAGACCACGAACACCGGGGAGCTGTTTTTT. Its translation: CASGSGQTTNTGELFF.